One sample yielded the 2 T cell receptor beta chains listed below, sequenced in a study of T cells in Graves' hyperthyroidism and ophthalmopathy. RNA transcripts served as the template for amplifying TCR beta CDR3 regions. In the first-round RT-PCR of the TCR CDR3, the HTBI primer set was used. Using its own MiXCR run on the multiplex PCR reads, TCRdb lists one record per CDR3 protein. The sample lists approximately 430,000 distinct CDR3 sequences, around 14% occurring once. Sequencing was done on a sample of blood. The receptor source for this set is a woman between 18 and 29 years old with Graves' hyperthyroidism.

Ten or more counts support this clonotype. The genes are TRBV12-3 or TRBV12-4 and TRBJ2-7; a possible D gene is TRBD1 (5 bases). V was trimmed by 7 bases and J by 2 bases, leaving 12 bases between them. There are 13 residues in the CDR3. The CDR3 spells CASTEGVPYEQYF. CDR3 coding DNA: TGTGCCAGCACTGAAGGGGTCCCCTACGAGCAGTACTTC.

The chain combines TRBV29-1 with TRBJ2-3, with 10 bases that match TRBD2. Germline V gene data show CDR1 as SQVTM and CDR2 as ANQGSEA. V lost 2 bases and J lost 3; bases outside the gene matches: 2. This CDR3 has 14 residues. CDR3 region: CSVERTSGTDTQYF. CDR3 sequence (DNA): TGCAGCGTTGAAAGGACTAGCGGAACAGATACGCAGTATTTT.